This passage covers 2 T cell receptor beta chains from one sample sequenced in a study of blood T cell repertoires in COVID-19. Profiling relied on immunoSEQ multiplex PCR, and the TCRdb table lists in-frame clones only, not all of them. The data hold around 150,000 clones, with 70% to 85% observed a single time. The sample consisted of peripheral blood. The source of these receptors is a woman of 80 years or more with acute or convalescent COVID-19.

V is TRBV28 and J is TRBJ2-6, with TRBD1 matching 7 bases. Trimming at V came to 2 bases and at J to 4 bases, leaving 2 bases not matched to a gene. Looked up from germline, CDR1 is MDHEN and CDR2 is SYDVKM. There are 15 residues in the CDR3. CDR3 sequence (DNA): TGTGCCAGCAGTTTAACAGGGGTCGGGGCCAACGTCCTGACTTTC. Translation gives CASSLTGVGANVLTF.

The rearrangement links TRBV10-1 to TRBJ2-3, with 7 bases fitting TRBD2. The CDR3 spans 16 residues. Germline V gene data show CDR1 as WNHNN and CDR2 as SYGVQD (reference sequence). V was clipped by 6 bases and J by 5 bases; unmatched bases: 14. CDR3 loop: CASSLGQRGEGDTQYF. Written as DNA, the CDR3 is TGCGCCAGCAGCCTCGGACAACGCGGGGAGGGAGATACGCAGTATTTT.